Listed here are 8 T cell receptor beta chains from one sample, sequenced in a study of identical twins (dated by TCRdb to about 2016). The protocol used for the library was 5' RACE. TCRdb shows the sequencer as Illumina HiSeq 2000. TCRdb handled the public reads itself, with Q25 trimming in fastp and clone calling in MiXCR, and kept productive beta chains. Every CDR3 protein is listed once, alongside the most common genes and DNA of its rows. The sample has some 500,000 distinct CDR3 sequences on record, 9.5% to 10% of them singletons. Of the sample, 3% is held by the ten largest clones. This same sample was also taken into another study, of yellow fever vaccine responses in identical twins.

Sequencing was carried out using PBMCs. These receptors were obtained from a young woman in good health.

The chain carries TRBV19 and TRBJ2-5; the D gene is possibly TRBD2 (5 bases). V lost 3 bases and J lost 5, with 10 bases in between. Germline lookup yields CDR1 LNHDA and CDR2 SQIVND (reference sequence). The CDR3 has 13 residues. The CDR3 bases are TGTGCCAGTAGTATCGGGGTTCGGGAGACCCAGTACTTC. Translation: CASSIGVRETQYF. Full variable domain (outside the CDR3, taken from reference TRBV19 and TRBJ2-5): DGGITQSPKYLFRKEGQNVTLSCEQNLNHDAMYWYRQDPGQGLRLIYYSQIVNDFQKGDIAEGYSVSREKKESFPLTVTSAQKNPTAFYLCASSIGVRETQYFGPGTRLLVL.

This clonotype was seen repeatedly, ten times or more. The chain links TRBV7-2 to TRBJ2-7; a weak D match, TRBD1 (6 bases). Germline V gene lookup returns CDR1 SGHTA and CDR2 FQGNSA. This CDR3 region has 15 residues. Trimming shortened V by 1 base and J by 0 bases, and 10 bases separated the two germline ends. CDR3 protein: CASSLGWTDSYEQYF. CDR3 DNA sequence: TGTGCCAGCAGCTTAGGGTGGACAGACTCCTACGAGCAGTACTTC.

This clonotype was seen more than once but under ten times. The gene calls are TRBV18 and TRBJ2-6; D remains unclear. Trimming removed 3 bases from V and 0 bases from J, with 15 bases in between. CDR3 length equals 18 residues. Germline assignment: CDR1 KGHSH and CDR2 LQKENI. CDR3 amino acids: CASSPPRRRLSGANVLTF. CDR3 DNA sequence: TGTGCCAGCTCACCCCCCCGCAGGCGGCTCTCTGGGGCCAACGTCCTGACTTTC.

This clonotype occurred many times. CDR3 nucleotide sequence: TGTGCCAGCATGGTCGACTCTGGGGCCAACGTCCTGACTTTC. Protein: CASMVDSGANVLTF. The V call is TRBV7-3, the J call TRBJ2-6; D is undetermined. CDR3 length equals 14 residues. CDR1 is SGHTA, CDR2 FQGTGA, per germline. V lost 7 bases and J lost 0, with 7 bases in between.

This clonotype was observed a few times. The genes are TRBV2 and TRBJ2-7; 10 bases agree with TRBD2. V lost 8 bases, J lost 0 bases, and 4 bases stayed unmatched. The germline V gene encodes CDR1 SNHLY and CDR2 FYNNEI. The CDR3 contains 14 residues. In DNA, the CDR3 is TGTGCCAGCCACTGGACTAGCGGCTCCTACGAGCAGTACTTC. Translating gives CASHWTSGSYEQYF.

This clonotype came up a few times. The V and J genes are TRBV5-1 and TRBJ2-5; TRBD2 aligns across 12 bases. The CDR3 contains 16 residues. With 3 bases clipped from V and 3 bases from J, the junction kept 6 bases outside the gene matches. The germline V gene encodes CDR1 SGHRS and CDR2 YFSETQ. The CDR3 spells CASSSYLAGGEETQYF. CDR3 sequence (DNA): TGCGCCAGCAGCTCATATCTAGCGGGGGGGGAAGAGACCCAGTACTTC.

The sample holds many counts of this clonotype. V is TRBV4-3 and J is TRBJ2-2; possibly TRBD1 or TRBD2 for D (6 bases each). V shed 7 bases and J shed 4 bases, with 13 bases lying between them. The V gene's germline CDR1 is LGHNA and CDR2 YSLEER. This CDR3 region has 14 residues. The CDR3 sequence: CASTPGGPTGELFF. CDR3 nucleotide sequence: TGCGCCAGCACCCCCGGGGGCCCCACCGGGGAGCTGTTTTTT.

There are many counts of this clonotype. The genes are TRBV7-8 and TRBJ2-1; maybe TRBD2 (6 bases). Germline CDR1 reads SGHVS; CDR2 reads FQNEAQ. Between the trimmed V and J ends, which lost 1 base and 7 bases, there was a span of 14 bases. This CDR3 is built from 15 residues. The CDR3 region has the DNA TGTGCCAGCAGCTTAGTAAGCCTAGCGCTTAATGAGCAGTTCTTC. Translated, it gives CASSLVSLALNEQFF. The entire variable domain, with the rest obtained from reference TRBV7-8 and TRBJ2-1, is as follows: GAGVSQSPRYKVAKRGQDVALRCDPISGHVSLFWYQQALGQGPEFLTYFQNEAQLDKSGLPSDRFFAERPEGSVSTLKIQRTQQEDSAVYLCASSLVSLALNEQFFGPGTRLTVL.